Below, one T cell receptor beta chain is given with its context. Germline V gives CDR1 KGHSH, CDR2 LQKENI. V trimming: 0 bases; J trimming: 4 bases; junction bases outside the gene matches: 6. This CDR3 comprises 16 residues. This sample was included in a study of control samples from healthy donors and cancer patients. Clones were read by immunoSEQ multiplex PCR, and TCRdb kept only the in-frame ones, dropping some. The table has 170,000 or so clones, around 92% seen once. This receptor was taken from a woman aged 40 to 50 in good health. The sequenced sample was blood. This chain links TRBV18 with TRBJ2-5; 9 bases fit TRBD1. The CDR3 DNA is TGTGCCAGCTCACCACCGGGAGGGACAGGGAGAGAGACCCAGTACTTC. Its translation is CASSPPGGTGRETQYF. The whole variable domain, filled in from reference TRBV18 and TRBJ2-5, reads NAGVMQNPRHLVRRRGQEARLRCSPMKGHSHVYWYRQLPEEGLKFMVYLQKENIIDESGMPKERFSAEFPKEGPSILRIQQVVRGDSAAYFCASSPPGGTGRETQYFGPGTRLLVL.